Following are 11 T cell receptor beta chains from one sample sequenced in a study of T cell repertoires in cytomegalovirus infection. TCRdb fed the reads into MiXCR, producing one record per CDR3 protein. The repertoire holds 110,000 to 150,000 distinct CDR3 sequences, with over 25% as singletons. These TCRs' antigens remain unknown. This specimen consisted of CD8+ T cells from cultured PBMCs, obtained from culture after CMV antigen stimulation. The receptor set was obtained from a human donor in good health (CMV status not recorded). Some clones in this sample may be carry-over from other donors' samples.

Many counts were recorded for this clonotype. The chain couples TRBV7-6 to TRBJ2-3; 8 bases line up with TRBD2. This CDR3 comprises 17 residues. Germline V gene data show CDR1 as SGHVS and CDR2 as FNYEAQ. The J segment lost 2 bases and the V segment lost 1 base, leaving 8 bases of the junction unmatched. Here the CDR3 reads CASSLDLRGGDTDTQYF. DNA for the CDR3: TGTGCCAGCAGCTTAGACTTACGGGGGGGCGACACAGATACGCAGTATTTT.

This chain's CDR3 is CASSLAPSSYNSPLHF. The CDR3 DNA reads as TGTGCCAGCAGCTTAGCCCCGAGCTCCTATAATTCACCCCTCCACTTT. The chain is built from TRBV11-2 and TRBJ1-6; D remains unclear. Trimming stripped 1 base from V and 0 bases from J, with 7 bases between. CDR3 size: 16 residues. Germline CDR1 SGHAT, CDR2 FQNNGV.

This clonotype turned up a few times. The chain uses TRBV7-6 and TRBJ2-1, with 11 nucleotides matching TRBD1. The trim removed 5 bases at V and 6 bases at J, leaving 6 bases unmatched. The CDR3 covers 15 residues. CDR1 and CDR2 from the germline V gene are SGHVS and FNYEAQ. CDR3 residues: CASSLGQGAFNEQFF. CDR3 sequence (DNA): TGTGCCAGCAGCCTTGGACAGGGGGCTTTCAATGAGCAGTTCTTC.

This clonotype has more than one count but fewer than ten. The chain has TRBV29-1 and TRBJ2-7, with D uncertain. Germline loops: CDR1 SQVTM, CDR2 ANQGSEA. V gave up 4 bases and J gave up 1 base, with 8 bases separating them. CDR3 length: 12 amino acids. This CDR3 is CSVVGDSYEQYF. CDR3 sequence (DNA): TGCAGCGTTGTAGGTGATTCCTACGAGCAGTACTTC.

The rearrangement links TRBV9 to TRBJ2-3; D possibly uses TRBD1 or TRBD2 (5 bases each). Germline CDR1 and CDR2: SGDLS and YYNGEE. This CDR3 has 15 amino acids. The V end lost 1 base, the J end lost 2 bases, and 11 bases lay between the germline ends. This CDR3 reads CASSVQGDLTDTQYF. The CDR3 DNA sequence: TGTGCCAGCAGCGTACAGGGAGATCTCACAGATACGCAGTATTTT.

The V call is TRBV19, the J call TRBJ1-5, with D possibly being TRBD1 (6 bases). Trimming removed 8 bases from V and 7 bases from J, with 12 bases in between. The V gene's germline CDR1 is LNHDA and CDR2 SQIVND (reference sequence). This CDR3 comprises 12 residues. CDR3 in amino acids: CASGQGLQPQHF. CDR3 bases: TGTGCCAGTGGCCAGGGGCTCCAGCCCCAGCATTTT.

The chain carries TRBV2 and TRBJ2-1; D ambiguous. The V gene's germline CDR1 is SNHLY and CDR2 FYNNEI. The CDR3 totals 17 residues. Trimming removed 3 bases at V and 6 bases at J, with 21 bases between. CDR3 in amino acids: CASSDPRDSTAPNEQFF. The CDR3 region has the DNA TGTGCCAGCAGTGACCCGAGAGACTCAACGGCTCCCAATGAGCAGTTCTTC.

A few counts support this clonotype. The chain links TRBV7-6 to TRBJ2-1; 7 bases match TRBD2. CDR3 length: 17 amino acids. Germline loops: CDR1 SGHVS, CDR2 FNYEAQ. With 5 bases clipped from V and 5 bases from J, the junction kept 15 bases outside the gene matches. CDR3 nucleotides: TGTGCCAGCAGCGGGGCGATTGCGGGGGAGATGAACAATGAGCAGTTCTTC. Translated, it gives CASSGAIAGEMNNEQFF.

The sample holds a few counts of this clonotype. The V gene is TRBV4-1, the J gene TRBJ2-4; D uncertain. The CDR3 totals 16 residues. Germline lookup yields CDR1 MGHRA and CDR2 YSYEKL. Trimming removed 0 bases at V and 8 bases at J, with 17 bases between. The CDR3 loop reads CASSQDLLETGDIQYF. The DNA of the CDR3 is TGCGCCAGCAGCCAAGATCTCTTGGAAACTGGGGACATTCAGTACTTC.

This clonotype was detected many times. The chain carries TRBV29-1 and TRBJ2-2; weak D call: TRBD1 (5 bases). The CDR3 consists of 13 residues. The germline V gene encodes CDR1 SQVTM and CDR2 ANQGSEA. V lost 5 bases, J lost 2 bases, and 9 bases lay in between. The CDR3 protein is CSVIQGNTGELFF. The CDR3 DNA reads as TGCAGCGTTATTCAGGGCAACACCGGGGAGCTGTTTTTT.

This clonotype was counted once. CDR3 residues: CASSRTGVGYGYTF. The DNA of the CDR3 is TGTGCCAGCAGCCGTACAGGGGTCGGCTATGGCTACACCTTC. The chain joins TRBV27 to TRBJ1-2; TRBD1 aligns across 7 bases. Germline V gene lookup returns CDR1 MNHEY and CDR2 SMNVEV (reference sequence). The CDR3 totals 14 residues. With V trimmed by 6 bases and J by 4 bases, 8 bases remained unmatched.